Sequencing of this T cell receptor (beta chain) was carried out in a study of low-dose radiotherapy and immunotherapy resistance in tumors (dated 2022 in TCRdb). Looking at the study overall: In Cohort 1, each fraction delivered 0.5 Gy every 2 weeks, and the prescribed total PTV dose was 6.5 Gy. In Cohort 2, 1 Gy per fraction was delivered every two weeks, for a total of 13 Gy over 26 weeks. Patients were given nivolumab as a 240 mg flat dose every two weeks and ipilimumab at 1 mg/kg every six weeks, with both drugs delivered intravenously. Cyclophosphamide 200 mg/m2 was administered intravenously every two weeks, one day before each radiation and immunotherapy administration. Aspirin 300 mg was taken orally once daily by patients for four cycles, starting on cycle 1 day 1. No randomization into treatment groups was done for the people taking part in the trial. The translational analysis covered eight patients: three from the first dose cohort and the first five from the second dose cohort.

The sample's time point label, decoded: after trial treatment. The treatment or condition label here, explained by the study, means: LDRT plus nivolumab, ipilimumab, low-dose cyclophosphamide and aspirin (RACIN trial). The donors came from RACIN, which was a single-arm phase I dose-escalation trial that paired nivolumab and ipilimumab with aspirin, low-dose cyclophosphamide and low-dose radiotherapy. Patients were eligible if they had advanced solid tumors that were TIL-negative. Sequenced on an Illumina HiSeq 2500. Superscript III and a set of TRAV- and TRBV-specific primers were used to synthesize first-strand cDNA, so that both TCRalpha and TCRbeta chains were covered. TCRs were amplified for around 20 PCR cycles with Phusion, using a constant-region primer paired with the adapter attached to the V primers. Isolated mRNA was amplified with the MessageAmp II aRNA Amplification Kit, using a 16-hour in vitro transcription at 37°C. The Dynabeads mRNA DIRECT Purification Kit was used to isolate the mRNA for TCR sequencing. Indexed Illumina adapters were added in a second roughly 26-cycle Phusion PCR, and the resulting products were purified with AMPure XP beads. The study's processing was this. Custom Perl scripts were used to pool TCR sequences that encoded the same protein, to remove out-of-frame sequences, and to calculate the abundance of each clonotype. TCR sequences supported by only a single read were excluded from analysis. Shannon entropy, Gini index, clonality, richness, and the frequency of TCRs shared between repertoires were included as repertoire metrics. TCRdb trimmed public reads at Q25 via fastp, called clones via MiXCR and kept in-frame beta chains. Records with the same CDR3 protein are collapsed into one entry carrying the most frequent genes and DNA. V and J calls and clone size were set by TCRdb, not the authors. Within this sample are around 60,000 distinct CDR3 sequences, with 20% to 25% of them counted one time only. Less than 7.5% of the sample is taken by the ten largest.

The CDR3 has 15 amino acids, counting the end cysteine and phenylalanine. The read is trimmed to its CDR3 DNA, 45 bases read in frame from base 1. The V end gives up 5 bases and the J end 2 bases, leaving 6 bases in the junction not matched to a gene. CDR1 and CDR2 were assigned from the germline V gene as MNHEY and SVGEGT. About this clonotype itself: Its antigen is still unknown. One base away there is no much larger clone; base qualities are not given.

The rearranged segments are TRBV6-2 or TRBV6-3 and TRBJ2-3, with 8 junctional bases fitting TRBD1. The sequence derives from a male donor with prostate cancer. The sequencing here drew on PBMCs, taken after low-dose radiotherapy plus immunotherapy. The bases are TGTGCCAGCAGTCACCGGGACAGGCTCACAGATACGCAGTATTTT. Translated, it gives CASSHRDRLTDTQYF.